Following are 14 T cell receptor beta chains from one sample sequenced in a study of spatial heterogeneity in lung cancer (dated by TCRdb to the late 2010s). The method was 5' RACE. TCRdb shows the sequencer as NextSeq 500. Starting from the raw public reads, TCRdb applied fastp trimming at Q25, assembled clones with MiXCR and retained in-frame beta chains. All rows with the same CDR3 protein become a single entry with the most common DNA and genes. The sample table holds around 20,000 distinct CDR3 sequences, of which 9% to 10% were seen once. The ten largest clonotypes hold approximately 21% of the sample. The time point label, read with the paper, signifies: blood at routine non-recurrence follow-up after resection. The input for sequencing was PBMCs, taken at follow-up. These receptors were obtained from a male donor with early-stage non-small cell lung cancer.

This clonotype occurred many times. The chain joins TRBV5-6 to TRBJ2-3; 10 bases align to TRBD2. V lost 4 bases, J lost 2 bases, and 4 bases stayed unmatched. CDR3 size: 15 residues. Germline V gene lookup returns CDR1 SGHDT and CDR2 YYEEEE. The CDR3 DNA reads as TGTGCCAGCAGCCTTAGCGGGGGGTTCACAGATACGCAGTATTTT. As protein: CASSLSGGFTDTQYF.

The chain recombines TRBV6-5 with TRBJ2-3, with D hard to call. V lost 7 bases to trimming and J lost 1 base, with 9 bases between them. The CDR3 consists of 13 residues. CDR1 is MNHEY, CDR2 SVGAGI, per germline. This CDR3 reads CASIPAGTDTQYF. DNA of the CDR3: TGTGCCAGCATCCCCGCGGGCACAGATACGCAGTATTTT.

This clonotype has more than one count but fewer than ten. This sequence joins TRBV6-5 and TRBJ2-1; no definite D call. Looked up from germline, CDR1 is MNHEY and CDR2 is SVGAGI. V shed 7 bases and J shed 0 bases, with 19 bases lying between them. There are 17 residues in the CDR3. The CDR3 DNA reads as TGTGCCAGCAAAAGAGGAACGAGTCCTTACTCCTACAATGAGCAGTTCTTC. Amino acid sequence: CASKRGTSPYSYNEQFF.

V gene TRBV19 combines with J gene TRBJ2-1, with D possibly matching TRBD2 (6 bases). The V end lost 3 bases, the J end lost 5 bases, and 14 bases lay between the germline ends. The CDR3 length is 15 residues. In germline, CDR1 is LNHDA, CDR2 SQIVND (reference sequence). The CDR3 DNA follows: TGTGCCAGTAGTATTGGGACTGCTATCAACAATGAGCAGTTCTTC. Translating gives CASSIGTAINNEQFF.

Worth noting for this clonotype: A much more abundant neighbour one base away suggests this may be a read error. The chain uses TRBV7-9 and TRBJ2-7, with no clear D. Germline lookup yields CDR1 SEHNR and CDR2 FQNEAQ (reference sequence). The length of the CDR3 is 13 residues. CDR3 sequence (DNA): TGTGCCAGCAGCAAGCCCAGCTCCTTCGAGCAGTACTTC. Translation gives CASSKPSSFEQYF.

This clonotype was seen many times. DNA of the CDR3: TGTGCCTCCGGATGGGGGACGACCACTAGCACAGATACGCAGTATTTT. It translates to CASGWGTTTSTDTQYF. The chain links TRBV4-2 to TRBJ2-3; D tentatively reads TRBD1 or TRBD2 (5 bases each). CDR1 LGHNA and CDR2 YNFKEQ come from the germline V gene. Trimming removed 11 bases at V and 0 bases at J, with 21 bases between. The CDR3 totals 16 residues.

This clonotype was counted only a few times. The chain combines TRBV20-1 with TRBJ2-7; perhaps TRBD2 as D (5 bases). In germline, CDR1 is DFQATT, CDR2 SNEGSKA (reference sequence). The CDR3 has 14 amino acids. With 0 bases removed from V and 2 bases from J, the gap between germline ends came to 11 bases. CDR3 loop: CSARDQTGTYEQYF. CDR3 DNA sequence: TGCAGTGCTAGAGATCAGACGGGAACCTACGAGCAGTACTTC.

V and J are TRBV7-9 and TRBJ2-1; D remains unclear. With 1 base removed from V and 5 bases from J, the gap between germline ends came to 15 bases. Germline CDR1 and CDR2: SEHNR and FQNEAQ (reference sequence). The CDR3 sequence is 16 residues long. The CDR3 loop is CASSLEGSSRNNEQFF. The CDR3 DNA reads TGTGCCAGCAGCTTAGAAGGGTCTTCCAGGAACAATGAGCAGTTCTTC.

The chain joins TRBV2 to TRBJ1-1, with TRBD1 matching 7 bases. The CDR3 sequence is 14 residues long. J lost 2 bases, V lost 6 bases, and 6 bases had no gene match. Per the germline V gene, CDR1 is SNHLY and CDR2 is FYNNEI. CDR3 sequence reads: CASRPGTDNTEAFF. CDR3 DNA: TGTGCCAGCAGGCCTGGGACAGACAACACTGAAGCTTTCTTT.

This clonotype was detected ten times or more. The chain joins TRBV14 to TRBJ2-5; 7 positions match TRBD1. V gave up 4 bases and J gave up 10 bases; unmatched junction bases: 6. In germline, CDR1 is SGHDN, CDR2 FVKESK. This CDR3 has 12 residues. The CDR3 protein is CASSPGQRDQYF. The CDR3 coding sequence is TGTGCCAGCAGCCCGGGACAGCGTGACCAGTACTTC.

This sequence joins TRBV5-1 and TRBJ2-7; 12 bases match TRBD2. This CDR3 has 15 residues. The J segment lost 2 bases and the V segment lost 4 bases, leaving 4 bases of the junction unmatched. Germline CDR1 SGHRS, CDR2 YFSETQ. Here the CDR3 DNA reads TGCGCCAGCAGCACGGGACTAGCGGGTCCCTACGAGCAGTACTTC. This encodes CASSTGLAGPYEQYF.

This clonotype turned up a few times. J is TRBJ1-5 and V is TRBV18; 8 bases align to TRBD1. The CDR3 contains 17 residues. Looked up from germline, CDR1 is KGHSH and CDR2 is LQKENI. After removal of 3 bases from V and 5 bases from J, the junction contained 12 bases not matched to a gene. CDR3 in amino acids: CASSPRGQGFGDQPQHF. CDR3 in DNA: TGTGCCAGCTCACCCAGAGGACAGGGTTTTGGTGATCAGCCCCAGCATTTT.

The table lists this clonotype with a few counts. The chain combines TRBV7-7 with TRBJ2-5; 11 positions agree with TRBD1. Trimming removed 4 bases from V and 5 bases from J; junction bases left unmatched: 9. The CDR3 is 16 amino acids. Germline V gives CDR1 SSHAT, CDR2 FNYEAQ (reference sequence). As DNA, the CDR3 is TGTGCCAGCAGCTCGCAGGGGGACAGGGGGTTGGAGACCCAGTACTTC. Translation gives CASSSQGDRGLETQYF.

The sample holds many counts of this clonotype. The CDR3 is CASSSPGLAGPGELFF. CDR3 nucleotide sequence: TGTGCCAGCAGCTCCCCAGGACTAGCGGGCCCCGGGGAGCTGTTTTTT. The rearrangement joins TRBV11-2 to TRBJ2-2; 11 positions agree with TRBD2. The CDR3 runs 16 residues. Unmatched junction bases numbered 7, after V lost 4 bases and J lost 6 bases. CDR1 SGHAT and CDR2 FQNNGV come from the germline V gene.